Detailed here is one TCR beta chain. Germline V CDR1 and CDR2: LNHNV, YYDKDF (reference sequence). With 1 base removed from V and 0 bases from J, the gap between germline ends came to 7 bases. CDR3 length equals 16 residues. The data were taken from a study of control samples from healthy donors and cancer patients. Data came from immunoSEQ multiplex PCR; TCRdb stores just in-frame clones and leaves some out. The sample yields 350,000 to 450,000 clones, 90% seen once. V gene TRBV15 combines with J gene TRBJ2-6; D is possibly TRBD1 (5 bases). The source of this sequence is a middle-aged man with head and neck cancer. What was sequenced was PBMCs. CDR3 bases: TGTGCCACCAGCAGAGGAGACAGCTCTGGGGCCAACGTCCTGACTTTC. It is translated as CATSRGDSSGANVLTF.